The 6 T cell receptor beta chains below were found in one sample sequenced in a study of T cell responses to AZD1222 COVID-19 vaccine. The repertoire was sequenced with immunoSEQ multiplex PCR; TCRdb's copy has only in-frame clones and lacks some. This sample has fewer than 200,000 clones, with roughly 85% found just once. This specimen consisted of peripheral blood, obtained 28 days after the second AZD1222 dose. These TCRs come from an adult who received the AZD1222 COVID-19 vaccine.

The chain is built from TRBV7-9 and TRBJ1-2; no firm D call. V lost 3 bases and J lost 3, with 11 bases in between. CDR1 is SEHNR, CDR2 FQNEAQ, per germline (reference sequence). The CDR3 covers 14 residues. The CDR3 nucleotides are TGTGCCAGCAGCTTCGGGATTGTATACTATGGCTACACCTTC. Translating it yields CASSFGIVYYGYTF.

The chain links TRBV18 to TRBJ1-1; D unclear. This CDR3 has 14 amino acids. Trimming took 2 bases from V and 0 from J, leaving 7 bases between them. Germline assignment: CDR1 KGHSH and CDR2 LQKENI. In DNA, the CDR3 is TGTGCCAGCTCACCAAGGAATGTGAACACTGAAGCTTTCTTT. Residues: CASSPRNVNTEAFF. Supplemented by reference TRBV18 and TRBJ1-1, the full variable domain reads NAGVMQNPRHLVRRRGQEARLRCSPMKGHSHVYWYRQLPEEGLKFMVYLQKENIIDESGMPKERFSAEFPKEGPSILRIQQVVRGDSAAYFCASSPRNVNTEAFFGQGTRLTVV.

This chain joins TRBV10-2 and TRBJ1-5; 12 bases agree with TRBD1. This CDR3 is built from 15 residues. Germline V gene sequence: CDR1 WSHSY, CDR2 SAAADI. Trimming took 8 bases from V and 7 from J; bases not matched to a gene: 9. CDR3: CASAGTGGPGQPQHF. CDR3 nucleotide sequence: TGCGCCAGCGCCGGGACAGGGGGCCCAGGGCAGCCCCAGCATTTT.

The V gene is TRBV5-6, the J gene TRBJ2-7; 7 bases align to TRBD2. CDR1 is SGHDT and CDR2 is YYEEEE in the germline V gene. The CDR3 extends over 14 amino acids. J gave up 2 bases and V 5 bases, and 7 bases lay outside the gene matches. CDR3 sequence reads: CASSSGTIPYEQYF. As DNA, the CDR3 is TGTGCCAGCAGTTCGGGGACTATCCCCTACGAGCAGTACTTC.

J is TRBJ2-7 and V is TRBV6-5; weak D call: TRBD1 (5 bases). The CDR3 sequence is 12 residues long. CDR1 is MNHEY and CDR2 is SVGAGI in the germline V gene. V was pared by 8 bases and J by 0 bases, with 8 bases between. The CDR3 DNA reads TGTGCCAGCGGACACAGCTCCTACGAGCAGTACTTC. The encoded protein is CASGHSSYEQYF.

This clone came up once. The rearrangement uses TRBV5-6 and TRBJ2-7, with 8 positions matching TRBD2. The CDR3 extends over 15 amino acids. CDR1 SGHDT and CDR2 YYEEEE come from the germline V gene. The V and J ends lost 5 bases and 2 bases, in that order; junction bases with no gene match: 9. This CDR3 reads CASSLAPAGAYEQYF. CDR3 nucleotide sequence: TGTGCCAGCAGTCTCGCCCCAGCGGGGGCCTACGAGCAGTACTTC.